Each of the 4 T cell receptor beta chains below was sequenced from the same sample in a study of blood T cell repertoires in COVID-19. Repertoires were generated with immunoSEQ multiplex PCR, while TCRdb's copy carries only in-frame clones and drops some. This sample has roughly 95,000 clones, with around 80% found just once. The sequenced sample was peripheral blood. These receptor sequences come from a man in his sixties with acute or convalescent COVID-19.

There are a few counts of this clone. The gene calls are TRBV3-1 (or the pseudogene TRBV3-2) and TRBJ2-7, with 13 bases identical to TRBD2. The length of the CDR3 is 15 residues. The junction had 5 bases not matched to a gene; V was cut back by 6 bases and J by 3 bases. The V gene's germline CDR1 is LGHDT and CDR2 YNNKEL (reference sequence). The CDR3 nucleotides are TGTGCCAGCAGTGAGAGACTAGCGGGGGGCTACGAGCAGTACTTC. Encoded protein: CASSERLAGGYEQYF.

This clone was picked up a small number of times. The chain employs TRBV9 and TRBJ2-7; 9 nucleotides agree with TRBD2. Germline CDR1 reads SGDLS; CDR2 reads YYNGEE. With 0 bases clipped from V and 0 bases from J, the junction kept 4 bases outside the gene matches. The CDR3 is 16 residues long. Here the CDR3 reads CASSVGGTSSSYEQYF. CDR3 in DNA: TGTGCCAGCAGCGTAGGGGGGACTAGCTCCTCCTACGAGCAGTACTTC.

The genes are TRBV12-3 or TRBV12-4 and TRBJ2-7; TRBD2 is a possible D gene (6 bases). CDR3 length: 12 residues. V lost 1 base, J lost 6 bases, and 7 bases lay in between. The CDR3 DNA reads as TGTGCCAGCAGTTTAGGGGGAGGCGAGCAGTACGTC. Amino acids: CASSLGGGEQYV.

This chain joins TRBV7-3 and TRBJ2-3; no reliable D call. V was shortened by 5 bases and J by 5 bases, with 8 bases between the two germline ends. Germline V gene sequence: CDR1 SGHTA, CDR2 FQGTGA. The CDR3 is 12 amino acids. The DNA of the CDR3 is TGTGCCAGCAGCCCGACGGGAGATACGCAGTATTTT. Protein: CASSPTGDTQYF.